A selection of T cell receptor beta chains follows, all from one sample in a study of blood T cell repertoires in COVID-19. Profiled with immunoSEQ multiplex PCR; TCRdb holds only in-frame clones, not every one. The repertoire includes 100,000 to 150,000 clones, approximately 87% of them detected once, and 6% to 9.5% sits in the top ten. Source material: peripheral blood. The receptors were sampled from a man between 70 and 80 years old who had recovered from COVID-19. Both conserved end residues are part of each CDR3.

v_call,cdr3_aa
TRBV4-2,CASSHGSPDRGGTEAFF
TRBV5-5,CASSRSGLAGASRSYNEQFF
TRBV5-1,CASSLWQGGMGGLLTDTQYF
TRBV4-2,CASSQDRAGLRTDTQYF
TRBV2,CASWGRRAGANYEQYF
TRBV7-2,CASSFSGIETQYF
TRBV6-5,CASSFRTGLNQPQHF
TRBV28,CASTAPGGEGYGYTF
TRBV6-2/TRBV6-3,CASSLEAGGSTDTQYF
TRBV5-1,CASSFQGNTEAFF
TRBV27,CASSRSSGFYNEQFF
TRBV4-2,CASSQPSGTGVNEQYF
TRBV2,CASRRRGNDYGYTF
TRBV5-5,CASSALRTSGGALGFF
TRBV10-3,CAISESIGSTEAFF
TRBV28,CATGAAYEQYF
TRBV5-8,CASSLNVRVRAFF
TRBV5-1,CASSLDRLAGATDTQYF
TRBV2,CASTPLAGGIYEQYF
TRBV2,CASRPLAGGSYNEQFF
TRBV30,CAWSVAGDQPQHF
TRBV10-2,CASSLRGMNTEAFF
TRBV30,CAWSTIGQLYNSPLHF
TRBV18,CASSSSPGTGAHEQYF
TRBV28,CASSVPGDRPFTGAFF
TRBV5-1,CASSLAGTSGTDTQYF
TRBV28,CASIRGGGQPQHF
TRBV11-2,CASSLALQGPSTEAFF
TRBV4-2,CASSQADRDGGYTF
TRBV5-8,CASSGRQEDAYNSPLHF
TRBV11-2,CASSRGLYEQYF
TRBV3-1/TRBV3-2,CASSQASGSVTGELFF
TRBV24-1,CATSDHLRQGGIDTQYF
TRBV7-2,CASSLGGIYGYTF
TRBV10-2,CASREKGFLNEKLFF
TRBV4-3,CASSQEGQGGGEQFF